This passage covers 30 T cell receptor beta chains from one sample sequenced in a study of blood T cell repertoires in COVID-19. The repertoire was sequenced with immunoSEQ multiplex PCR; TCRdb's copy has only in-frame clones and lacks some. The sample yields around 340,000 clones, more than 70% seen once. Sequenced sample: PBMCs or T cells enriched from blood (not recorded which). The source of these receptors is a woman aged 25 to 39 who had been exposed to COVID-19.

The CDR3 sequence is CASSPVAGGPDEQYF. CDR3 nucleotide sequence: TGTGCCAGCAGCCCCGTAGCGGGAGGGCCAGACGAGCAGTACTTC. The chain links TRBV3-1 (or the pseudogene TRBV3-2) to TRBJ2-7, with 11 bases fitting TRBD2. The CDR3 has 15 residues. V gave up 4 bases and J gave up 5 bases; unmatched junction bases: 7. The germline gives CDR1 LGHDT, CDR2 YNNKEL (reference sequence).

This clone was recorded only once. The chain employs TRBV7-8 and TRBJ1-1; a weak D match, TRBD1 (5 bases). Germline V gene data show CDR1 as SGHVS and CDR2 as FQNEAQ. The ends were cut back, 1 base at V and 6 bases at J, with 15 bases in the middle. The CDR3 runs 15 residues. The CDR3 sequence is CASSLVTRETAEAFF. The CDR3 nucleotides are TGTGCCAGCAGCTTAGTTACCAGGGAAACTGCTGAAGCTTTCTTT.

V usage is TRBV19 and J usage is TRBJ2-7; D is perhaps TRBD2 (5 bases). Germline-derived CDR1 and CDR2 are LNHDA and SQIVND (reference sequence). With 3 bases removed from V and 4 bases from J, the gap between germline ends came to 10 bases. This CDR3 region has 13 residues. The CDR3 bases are TGTGCCAGTAGTATCGGGGATGCGTACGAGCAGTACTTC. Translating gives CASSIGDAYEQYF.

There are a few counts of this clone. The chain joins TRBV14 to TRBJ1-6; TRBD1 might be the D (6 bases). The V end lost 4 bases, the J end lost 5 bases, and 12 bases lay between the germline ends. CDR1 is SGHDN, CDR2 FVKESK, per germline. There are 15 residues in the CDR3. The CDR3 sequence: CASSPGHGDNSPLHF. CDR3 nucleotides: TGTGCCAGCAGCCCGGGACACGGGGATAATTCACCCCTCCACTTT.

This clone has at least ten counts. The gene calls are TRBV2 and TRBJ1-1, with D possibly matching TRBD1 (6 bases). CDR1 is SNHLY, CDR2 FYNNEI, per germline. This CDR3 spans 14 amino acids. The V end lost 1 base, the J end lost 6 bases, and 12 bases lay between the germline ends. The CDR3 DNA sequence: TGTGCCAGCAGTGAAGTAGGCAGGGGCTCTGAAGCTTTCTTT. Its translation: CASSEVGRGSEAFF.

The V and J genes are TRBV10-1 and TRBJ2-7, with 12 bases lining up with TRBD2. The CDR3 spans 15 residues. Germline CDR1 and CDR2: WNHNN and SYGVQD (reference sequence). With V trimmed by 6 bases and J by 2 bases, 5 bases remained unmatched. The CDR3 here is CASRAGLAGPYEQYF. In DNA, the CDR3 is TGCGCCAGCAGGGCCGGACTAGCGGGACCCTACGAGCAGTACTTC.

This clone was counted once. In DNA form, the CDR3 reads TGTGCCAGCAGCTTAGATAGTGGGAGCGTCTACGAGCAGTACTTC. Protein: CASSLDSGSVYEQYF. V usage is TRBV11-2 and J usage is TRBJ2-7; tentatively, D is TRBD2 (5 bases). Trimming took 0 bases from V and 3 from J, leaving 12 bases between them. In germline, CDR1 is SGHAT, CDR2 FQNNGV. The CDR3 has 15 residues.

This CDR3 is CASSQAGGLSYEQYF. The CDR3 DNA is TGTGCCAGCAGCCAGGCGGGGGGCTTAAGCTACGAGCAGTACTTC. The gene calls are TRBV11-3 and TRBJ2-7, with 8 bases that match TRBD2. CDR1 is SGHNT, CDR2 YENEEA, per germline. The J segment lost 3 bases and the V segment lost 5 bases, leaving 9 bases of the junction unmatched. The CDR3 runs 15 residues.

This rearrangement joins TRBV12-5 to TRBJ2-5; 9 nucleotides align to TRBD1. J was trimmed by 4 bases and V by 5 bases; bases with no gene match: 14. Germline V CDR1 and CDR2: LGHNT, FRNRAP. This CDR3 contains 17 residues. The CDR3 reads CASGPTSGTGFGETQYF. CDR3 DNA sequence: TGTGCTAGTGGTCCAACCTCCGGGACAGGGTTTGGAGAGACCCAGTACTTC.

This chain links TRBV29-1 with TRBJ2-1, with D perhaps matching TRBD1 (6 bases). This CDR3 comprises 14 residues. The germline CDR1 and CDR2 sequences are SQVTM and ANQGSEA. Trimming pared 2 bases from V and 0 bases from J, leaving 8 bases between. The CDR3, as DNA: TGCAGCGTTGAAACAGGGAGCTCCTACAATGAGCAGTTCTTC. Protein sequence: CSVETGSSYNEQFF.

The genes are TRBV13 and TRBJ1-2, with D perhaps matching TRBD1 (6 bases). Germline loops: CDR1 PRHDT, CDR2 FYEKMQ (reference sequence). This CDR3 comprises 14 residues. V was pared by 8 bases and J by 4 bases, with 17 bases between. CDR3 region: CASGENGQIYGYTF. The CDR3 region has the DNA TGTGCCAGCGGAGAAAACGGACAGATCTATGGCTACACCTTC. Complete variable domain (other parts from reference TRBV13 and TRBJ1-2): AAGVIQSPRHLIKEKRETATLKCYPIPRHDTVYWYQQGPGQDPQFLISFYEKMQSDKGSIPDRFSAQQFSDYHSELNMSSLELGDSALYFCASGENGQIYGYTFGSGTRLTVV.

CDR3 coding DNA: TGCGCCAGCAGCCAAGATCAGGGGAACAGCCAGCCCCAGCATTTT. Protein sequence: CASSQDQGNSQPQHF. The chain couples TRBV4-1 to TRBJ1-5; TRBD1 might be the D (6 bases). The germline V and J ends were trimmed by 0 bases and 7 bases, with 13 bases remaining between them. CDR1 is MGHRA, CDR2 YSYEKL, per germline. CDR3 length equals 15 residues.

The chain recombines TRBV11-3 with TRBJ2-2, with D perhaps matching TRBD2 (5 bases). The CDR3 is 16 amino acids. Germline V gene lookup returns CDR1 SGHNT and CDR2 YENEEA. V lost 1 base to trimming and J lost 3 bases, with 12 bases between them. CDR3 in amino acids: CASSLGSGTDTGELFF. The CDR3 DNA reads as TGTGCCAGCAGCTTAGGGTCGGGAACCGACACCGGGGAGCTGTTTTTT.

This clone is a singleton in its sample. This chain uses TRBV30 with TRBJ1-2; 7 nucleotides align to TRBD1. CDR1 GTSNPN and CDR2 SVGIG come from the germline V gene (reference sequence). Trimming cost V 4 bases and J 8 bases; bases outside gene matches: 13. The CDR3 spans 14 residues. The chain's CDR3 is CAWNSGGYSEGYTF. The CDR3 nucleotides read TGTGCCTGGAACTCAGGGGGGTATTCGGAAGGCTACACCTTC.

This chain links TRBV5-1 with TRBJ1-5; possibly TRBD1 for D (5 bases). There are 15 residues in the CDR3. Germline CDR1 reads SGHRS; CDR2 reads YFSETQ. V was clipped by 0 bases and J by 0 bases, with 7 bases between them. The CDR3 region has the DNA TGCGCCAGCAGCTTGGGGGGCGGTAGCAATCAGCCCCAGCATTTT. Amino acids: CASSLGGGSNQPQHF.

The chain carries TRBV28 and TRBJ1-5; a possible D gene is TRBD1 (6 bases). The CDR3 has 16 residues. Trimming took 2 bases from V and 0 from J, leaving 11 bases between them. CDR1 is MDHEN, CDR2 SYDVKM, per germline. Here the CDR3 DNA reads TGTGCCAGCAGTTTAGTTTCAGGGGCTAGCAATCAGCCCCAGCATTTT. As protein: CASSLVSGASNQPQHF.

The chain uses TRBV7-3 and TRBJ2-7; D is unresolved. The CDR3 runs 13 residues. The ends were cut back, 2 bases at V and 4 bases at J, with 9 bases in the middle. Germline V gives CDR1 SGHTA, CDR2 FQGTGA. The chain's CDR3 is CASSLAEAYEQYF. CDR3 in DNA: TGTGCCAGCAGCTTAGCTGAGGCTTACGAGCAGTACTTC.

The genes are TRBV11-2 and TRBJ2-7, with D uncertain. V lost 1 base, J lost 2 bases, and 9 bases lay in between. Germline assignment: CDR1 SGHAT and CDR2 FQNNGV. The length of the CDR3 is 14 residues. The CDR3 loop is CASSLVRFAYEQYF. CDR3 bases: TGTGCCAGCAGCTTAGTGCGGTTCGCCTACGAGCAGTACTTC. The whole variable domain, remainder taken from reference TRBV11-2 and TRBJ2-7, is EAGVAQSPRYKIIEKRQSVAFWCNPISGHATLYWYQQILGQGPKLLIQFQNNGVVDDSQLPKDRFSAERLKGVDSTLKIQPAKLEDSAVYLCASSLVRFAYEQYFGPGTRLTVT.

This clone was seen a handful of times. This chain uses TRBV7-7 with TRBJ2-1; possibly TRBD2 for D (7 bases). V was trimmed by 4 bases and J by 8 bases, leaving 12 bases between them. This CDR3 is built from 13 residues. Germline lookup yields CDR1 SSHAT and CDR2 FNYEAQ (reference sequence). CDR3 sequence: CASSSGGGDEQFF. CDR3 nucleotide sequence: TGTGCCAGCAGCTCGGGGGGCGGAGATGAGCAGTTCTTC.

This CDR3 is CASSLGYGQGSYEQYF. The CDR3 DNA sequence: TGTGCCAGCAGCTTAGGATACGGACAGGGTTCCTACGAGCAGTACTTC. J is TRBJ2-7 and V is TRBV11-3; the match to TRBD1 covers 8 bases. CDR1 and CDR2 (germline): SGHNT, YENEEA. Losses at the gene ends were 1 base for V and 1 base for J; bases not matched to a gene: 6. The CDR3 contains 16 residues.

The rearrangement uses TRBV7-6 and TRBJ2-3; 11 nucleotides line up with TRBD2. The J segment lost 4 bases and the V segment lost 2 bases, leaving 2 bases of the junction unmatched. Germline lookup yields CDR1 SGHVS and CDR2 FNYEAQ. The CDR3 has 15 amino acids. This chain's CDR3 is CASSLTSGSSDTQYF. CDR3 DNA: TGTGCCAGCAGCTTAACTAGCGGGAGTTCAGATACGCAGTATTTT.

CDR3 in amino acids: CASSLAGEGMTQYF. CDR3 in DNA: TGTGCCAGCAGTTTAGCGGGAGAAGGAATGACCCAGTACTTC. The J gene is TRBJ2-5, the V gene TRBV28; TRBD2 matches 7 bases. Germline trimming cut 2 bases from V and 7 bases from J; bases unmatched to any gene: 7. The CDR3 contains 14 residues. Germline CDR1 MDHEN, CDR2 SYDVKM. The full variable domain, in which reference TRBV28 and TRBJ2-5 provide the parts outside the CDR3, is DVKVTQSSRYLVKRTGEKVFLECVQDMDHENMFWYRQDPGLGLRLIYFSYDVKMKEKGDIPEGYSVSREKKERFSLILESASTNQTSMYLCASSLAGEGMTQYFGPGTRLLVL.

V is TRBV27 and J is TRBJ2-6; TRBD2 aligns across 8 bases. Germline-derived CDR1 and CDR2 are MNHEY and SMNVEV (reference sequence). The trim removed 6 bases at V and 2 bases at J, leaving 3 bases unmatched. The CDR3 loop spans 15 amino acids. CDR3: CASRGTRTGANVLTF. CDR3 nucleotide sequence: TGTGCCAGCAGGGGGACTAGGACTGGGGCCAACGTCCTGACTTTC. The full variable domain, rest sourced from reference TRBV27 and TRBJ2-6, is EAQVTQNPRYLITVTGKKLTVTCSQNMNHEYMSWYRQDPGLGLRQIYYSMNVEVTDKGDVPEGYKVSRKEKRNFPLILESPSPNQTSLYFCASRGTRTGANVLTFGAGSRLTVL.

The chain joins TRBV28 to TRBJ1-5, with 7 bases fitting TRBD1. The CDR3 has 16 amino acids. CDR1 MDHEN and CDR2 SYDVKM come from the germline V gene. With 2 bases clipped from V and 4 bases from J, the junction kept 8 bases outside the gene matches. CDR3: CASSLPTGLGNQPQHF. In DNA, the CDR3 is TGTGCCAGCAGTTTACCGACAGGGCTCGGGAATCAGCCCCAGCATTTT.

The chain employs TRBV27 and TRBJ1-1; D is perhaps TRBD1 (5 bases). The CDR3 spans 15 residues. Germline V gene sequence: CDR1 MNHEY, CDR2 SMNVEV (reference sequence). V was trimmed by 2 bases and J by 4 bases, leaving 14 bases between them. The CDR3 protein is CASSLGGWGTTEAFF. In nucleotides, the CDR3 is TGTGCCAGCAGTTTAGGGGGGTGGGGTACCACTGAAGCTTTCTTT.

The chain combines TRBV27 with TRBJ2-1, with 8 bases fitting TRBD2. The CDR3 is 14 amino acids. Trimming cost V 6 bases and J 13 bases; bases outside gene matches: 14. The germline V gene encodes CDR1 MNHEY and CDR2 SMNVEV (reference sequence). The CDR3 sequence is CASSSTGLVGSQFF. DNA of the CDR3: TGTGCCAGCAGCTCAACGGGACTAGTTGGTTCTCAGTTCTTC.

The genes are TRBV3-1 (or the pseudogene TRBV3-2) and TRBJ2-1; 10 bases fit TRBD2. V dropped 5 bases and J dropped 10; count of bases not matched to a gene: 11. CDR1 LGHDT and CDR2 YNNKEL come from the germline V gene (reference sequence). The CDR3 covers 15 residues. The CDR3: CASSSLPGLAYEQFF. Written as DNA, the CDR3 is TGTGCCAGCAGCTCCTTACCGGGACTAGCGTACGAGCAGTTCTTC.

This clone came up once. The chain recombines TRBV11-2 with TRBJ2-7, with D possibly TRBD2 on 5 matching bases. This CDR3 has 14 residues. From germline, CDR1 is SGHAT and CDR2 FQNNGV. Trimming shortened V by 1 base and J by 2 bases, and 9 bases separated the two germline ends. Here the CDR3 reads CASSLGRQTYEQYF. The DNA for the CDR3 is TGTGCCAGCAGCTTAGGGAGGCAGACCTACGAGCAGTACTTC.

For the CDR3, the DNA is TGTGCCAGCAGTTATGAAGGGCGGGGACCCACCGGGGAGCTGTTTTTT. This gives the protein CASSYEGRGPTGELFF. The rearrangement joins TRBV6-5 to TRBJ2-2, with a weak D call TRBD2 (6 bases). V shed 3 bases and J shed 4 bases, with 15 bases lying between them. The CDR3 is 16 amino acids. Germline CDR1 MNHEY, CDR2 SVGAGI.

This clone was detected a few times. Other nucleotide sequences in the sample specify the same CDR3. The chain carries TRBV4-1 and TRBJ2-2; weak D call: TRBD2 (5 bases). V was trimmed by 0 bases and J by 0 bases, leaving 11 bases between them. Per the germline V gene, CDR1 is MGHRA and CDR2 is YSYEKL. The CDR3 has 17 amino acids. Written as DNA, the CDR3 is TGCGCCAGCAGCCAAGATGGGAGCGGCGCGAACACCGGGGAGCTGTTTTTT. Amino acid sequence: CASSQDGSGANTGELFF.